This T cell receptor beta chain was found in a study of siplizumab effects on memory and regulatory T cells. Measured with immunoSEQ multiplex PCR; TCRdb has only the in-frame clones, and not every one. The data contain more than 45,000 clones, around 97% of them singletons. For a few donor pairs, CD4+ naive/memory and CD8+ naive/effector-memory/TEMRA unstimulated subsets were also sequenced. Germline CDR1 SGHVS, CDR2 FNYEAQ. The length of the CDR3 is 16 residues. J gave up 6 bases and V 5 bases, and 5 bases lay outside the gene matches. The sequence was obtained from a human donor in good health. The chain carries TRBV7-6 and TRBJ2-1; 15 bases map to TRBD2. The sample taken for sequencing was naive CD4+ T cells sorted from blood. CDR3 sequence reads: CASSVGLAGGANEQFF. In nucleotides, the CDR3 is TGTGCCAGCAGCGTAGGACTAGCGGGAGGGGCCAATGAGCAGTTCTTC.